This is a list of T cell receptor beta chains from one sample in a study of response to subunit inactivated influenza vaccine. TCRdb reanalysed the RT-PCR reads using MiXCR and keeps one entry per CDR3 protein. This sample has around 530,000 distinct CDR3 sequences, with about 11% found just once. Sequenced material: PBMCs from blood, taken on the day of vaccination. Source of these receptors: a man aged 50 to 59 who received an inactivated influenza vaccine. CDR3s include the opening cysteine and the closing phenylalanine or tryptophan. The D gene is left open where the match is weak. Clone size, where shown, is once, few, many, or a class for clones that have expanded.

>TRBJ2-7|.|.|TRBV7-8
CASSFVGVGGYEQYF
TGTGCCAGCAGCTTTGTAGGGGTGGGTGGCTACGAGCAGTACTTC
>TRBJ1-1|.|.|TRBV2
CASTTTKGFGAPVTEAFF
TGTGCCAGCACAACCACCAAAGGGTTTGGGGCGCCGGTCACTGAAGCTTTCTTT
>TRBJ2-5|.|.|TRBV6-5
CASSYGGPRGQETQYF
TGTGCCAGCAGTTACGGTGGGCCCCGGGGCCAAGAGACCCAGTACTTC
>TRBJ2-4|.|.|TRBV28
CASLSPKVKNGIQYF
TGTGCCAGCCTCTCCCCGAAAGTAAAAAACGGCATTCAGTACTTC
>TRBJ2-3|many|TRBD2|TRBV4-2
CASNSGSWADTQYF
TGTGCCAGCAACAGCGGGAGTTGGGCAGATACGCAGTATTTT
>TRBJ2-1|many|TRBD2|TRBV29-1
CSVGGLAEGSYNEQFF
TGCAGCGTTGGGGGACTAGCGGAAGGCTCCTACAATGAGCAGTTCTTC
>TRBJ2-7|.|.|TRBV4-2
CASSQDLQQTYEQYF
TGTGCCAGCAGCCAAGATCTGCAGCAAACCTACGAGCAGTACTTC
>TRBJ2-7|few|.|TRBV6-2/TRBV6-3
CASRTVASPFDEQYF
TGTGCCAGCCGAACAGTGGCTAGCCCCTTCGACGAGCAGTACTTC
>TRBJ2-7|few|.|TRBV20-1
CSASPIVGQGPYEQYF
TGCAGTGCTAGTCCGATCGTTGGGCAGGGACCCTACGAGCAGTACTTC
>TRBJ2-2|few|TRBD1|TRBV2
CASSASPGGTGLNTGELFF
TGTGCCAGCAGCGCTTCCCCTGGTGGGACAGGCCTTAACACCGGGGAGCTGTTTTTT
>TRBJ2-2|few|TRBD2|TRBV7-8
CASSQLADANTGELFF
TGTGCCAGCAGCCAACTAGCGGACGCGAACACCGGGGAGCTGTTTTTT
>TRBJ1-1|medium-sized|.|TRBV5-1
CASSSATGSAEAFF
TGCGCCAGCAGCTCTGCGACCGGTAGCGCTGAAGCTTTCTTT
>TRBJ2-1|few|.|TRBV20-1
CSILDNEQFF
TGCAGTATCCTCGACAATGAGCAGTTCTTC
>TRBJ1-6|.|TRBD1|TRBV20-1
CSAGETGGGYSPLHF
TGCAGTGCTGGGGAGACAGGGGGTGGGTATTCACCCCTCCACTTT
>TRBJ2-6|few|.|TRBV5-6
CASSLTGDPSSGANVLTF
TGTGCCAGCAGCTTGACAGGAGATCCATCCTCTGGGGCCAACGTCCTGACTTTC
>TRBJ1-5|many|.|TRBV12-3/TRBV12-4
CASSLALGGNQPQHF
TGTGCCAGCAGTTTAGCGCTAGGGGGCAATCAGCCCCAGCATTTT
>TRBJ1-3|many|TRBD1|TRBV4-3
CASSQDRGQGHNSGNTIYF
TGCGCCAGCAGCCAAGATCGGGGACAGGGCCACAACTCTGGAAACACCATATATTTT
>TRBJ2-5|.|.|TRBV5-1
CASGLRPQETQYF
TGCGCCAGCGGCCTAAGACCTCAAGAGACCCAGTACTTC
>TRBJ1-2|few|TRBD1|TRBV7-2
CASSLTRDRAGYTF
TGTGCCAGCAGCTTAACCCGGGACAGGGCTGGCTACACCTTC
>TRBJ2-7|.|.|TRBV5-6
CASSLIRSGSVSYEQYF
TGTGCCAGCAGCTTAATCCGATCCGGATCCGTCTCCTACGAGCAGTACTTC
>TRBJ1-1|many|TRBD1|TRBV12-3/TRBV12-4
CASRSTGENTEAFF
TGTGCCAGCAGGTCGACAGGGGAGAACACTGAAGCTTTCTTT
>TRBJ2-7|few|.|TRBV6-2/TRBV6-3
CASSLLPSYEQYF
TGTGCCAGCAGTTTACTGCCCTCCTACGAGCAGTACTTC
>TRBJ2-1|many|TRBD2|TRBV5-6
CASKGPGRGQREGRYEQFF
TGTGCCAGCAAAGGTCCGGGACGCGGACAGCGGGAGGGCCGGTATGAGCAGTTCTTC
>TRBJ2-1|many|TRBD2|TRBV5-1
CASSPTSGGNNEQFF
TGCGCCAGCAGCCCGACTAGCGGGGGAAACAATGAGCAGTTCTTC
>TRBJ1-1|few|.|TRBV6-6
CASGTGTAFF
TGTGCCAGTGGGACCGGGACGGCTTTCTTT
>TRBJ1-5|few|.|TRBV5-5
CASSPTGSLQPQHF
TGTGCCAGCAGCCCAACAGGGAGTCTTCAGCCCCAGCATTTT
>TRBJ2-5|few|.|TRBV5-1
CASSLDPSYQETQYF
TGCGCCAGCAGCTTGGATCCTTCATATCAAGAGACCCAGTACTTC
>TRBJ2-3|few|.|TRBV5-1
CASSLAVHTDTQYF
TGCGCCAGCAGCTTGGCCGTCCACACAGATACGCAGTATTTT
>TRBJ2-7|.|.|TRBV27
CASSFQEGWAYEQYF
TGTGCCAGCAGCTTCCAGGAGGGGTGGGCCTACGAGCAGTACTTC
>TRBJ1-5|few|TRBD1|TRBV4-2
CASSQTGVGQPQHF
TGTGCCAGCAGCCAGACAGGGGTGGGGCAGCCCCAGCATTTT